The 24 T cell receptor beta chains presented below share a single source sample, sequenced in a study of T cells in Graves' hyperthyroidism and ophthalmopathy. Authors of the study amplified TCR beta CDR3 regions from RNA transcripts. Primed by the HTBI set, a first-round RT-PCR was run on the TCR CDR3. TCRdb re-called the multiplex PCR reads through MiXCR, storing one row per CDR3 protein. Of around 600,000 distinct CDR3 sequences listed, 14% are singletons. Sequences were obtained from blood. The source is a woman aged 18-29 years with Graves' ophthalmopathy.

The chain links TRBV6-2 or TRBV6-3 to TRBJ2-1, with 9 positions matching TRBD2. The V segment lost 7 bases and the J segment 3 bases; nucleotides outside the gene matches: 1. Germline V CDR1 and CDR2: MNHEY, SVGEGT. The CDR3 covers 13 residues. The CDR3 here is CASISGSYNEQFF. CDR3 nucleotides: TGTGCCAGCATTAGCGGGAGCTACAATGAGCAGTTCTTC.

This clonotype occurred many times. The CDR3 protein is CASSEALHGSDTQYF. Written as DNA, the CDR3 is TGTGCCAGCAGTGAAGCGCTTCACGGCTCAGATACGCAGTATTTT. The chain links TRBV6-1 to TRBJ2-3; unclear D gene. The V and J ends lost 0 bases and 4 bases respectively, with 11 bases between them. The germline CDR1 and CDR2 sequences are MNHNS and SASEGT. This CDR3 has 15 residues.

This sequence joins TRBV6-1 and TRBJ1-2; 7 bases fit TRBD1. Trimming took 6 bases from V and 4 from J; bases not matched to a gene: 8. CDR3 length equals 14 residues. CDR1 MNHNS and CDR2 SASEGT come from the germline V gene. The CDR3 DNA is TGTGCCAGCAGGCCCCAGGGGGATGCCTATGGCTACACCTTC. Translation: CASRPQGDAYGYTF.

The V call is TRBV7-2, the J call TRBJ2-7; 10 bases are shared with TRBD2. The CDR3 spans 17 residues. Germline V lookup: CDR1 SGHTA, CDR2 FQGNSA. V lost 2 bases, J lost 1 base, and 8 bases stayed unmatched. The CDR3 spells CASSLIFGTSASYEQYF. Written as DNA, the CDR3 is TGTGCCAGCAGCTTAATATTCGGGACTAGCGCTTCCTACGAGCAGTACTTC.

This clonotype was seen only a few times. The chain is built from TRBV20-1 and TRBJ1-3; possibly TRBD1 for D (5 bases). This CDR3 has 14 residues. The germline V gene encodes CDR1 DFQATT and CDR2 SNEGSKA (reference sequence). The ends were cut back, 5 bases at V and 0 bases at J, with 11 bases in the middle. The CDR3 DNA reads as TGCAGTGCTGGGACGGGGACCTCTGGAAACACCATATATTTT. Translating it yields CSAGTGTSGNTIYF.

The chain links TRBV29-1 to TRBJ1-2; a possible D gene is TRBD1 (6 bases). The CDR3 extends over 14 amino acids. Looked up from germline, CDR1 is SQVTM and CDR2 is ANQGSEA. Trimming took 7 bases from V and 3 from J, leaving 18 bases between them. The CDR3 nucleotides are TGCAGCGCATCAAAACAGGGACGGGACTATGGCTACACCTTC. It specifies CSASKQGRDYGYTF.

Many counts were recorded for this clonotype. V is TRBV28 and J is TRBJ2-1; possibly TRBD1 for D (5 bases). The length of the CDR3 is 16 residues. In germline, CDR1 is MDHEN, CDR2 SYDVKM. The V end was cut by 8 bases, the J end by 4 bases, with 21 bases between. CDR3 residues: CASDEARAGSYNEQFF. In nucleotides, the CDR3 is TGTGCCAGCGACGAAGCCAGGGCAGGGTCTTACAATGAGCAGTTCTTC.

The sample holds many counts of this clonotype. V gene TRBV7-6 combines with J gene TRBJ2-3; D is possibly TRBD2 (7 bases). Trimming removed 5 bases at V and 6 bases at J, with 18 bases between. This CDR3 contains 15 residues. The germline gives CDR1 SGHVS, CDR2 FNYEAQ. The CDR3 protein is CASSGGGGSWDTQYF. DNA for the CDR3: TGTGCCAGCAGCGGCGGGGGCGGGAGTTGGGATACGCAGTATTTT. The whole variable domain, filled in from reference TRBV7-6 and TRBJ2-3, reads GAGVSQSPRYKVTKRGQDVALRCDPISGHVSLYWYRQALGQGPEFLTYFNYEAQQDKSGLPNDRFSAERPEGSISTLTIQRTEQRDSAMYRCASSGGGGSWDTQYFGPGTRLTVL.

This clonotype was seen repeatedly, ten times or more. The J gene is TRBJ1-5, the V gene TRBV28, with D possibly matching TRBD1 (6 bases). Per the germline V gene, CDR1 is MDHEN and CDR2 is SYDVKM. CDR3 length equals 17 residues. Trimming cost V 3 bases and J 0 bases, with 15 bases left between them. The CDR3 sequence is CASSFWAGVSSNQPQHF. In DNA form, the CDR3 reads TGTGCCAGCAGTTTTTGGGCAGGGGTTAGTAGCAATCAGCCCCAGCATTTT.

This rearrangement joins TRBV9 to TRBJ2-7; possible D gene TRBD2, 6 bases. The germline V gene has CDR1 SGDLS and CDR2 YYNGEE. The CDR3 is 13 residues long. The germline V and J ends were trimmed by 6 bases and 7 bases, with 17 bases remaining between them. CDR3: CASTPGTGGEQYF. The CDR3 DNA reads TGTGCCAGCACCCCGGGGACCGGGGGAGAGCAGTACTTC.

CDR3 nucleotides: TGTGCCAGTAGCAAGAGGACAGGCGGCTCCTACGAGCAGTACTTC. It encodes CASSKRTGGSYEQYF. V is TRBV2 and J is TRBJ2-7, with 7 bases aligning to TRBD1. V lost 9 bases, J lost 0 bases, and 11 bases stayed unmatched. CDR3 length equals 15 residues. CDR1 and CDR2 (germline): SNHLY, FYNNEI.

This clonotype showed up many times. This sequence joins TRBV30 and TRBJ2-1; D gene uncertain. V shed 1 base and J shed 4 bases, with 11 bases lying between them. The CDR3 has 14 amino acids. The germline gives CDR1 GTSNPN, CDR2 SVGIG (reference sequence). CDR3 loop: CAWSASTQYNEQFF. CDR3 in DNA: TGTGCCTGGAGTGCTTCTACTCAATACAATGAGCAGTTCTTC.

The chain employs TRBV6-1 and TRBJ2-1; D is possibly TRBD1 or TRBD2 (5 bases each). The CDR3 contains 16 residues. V was pared by 6 bases and J by 0 bases, with 15 bases between. Germline values: CDR1 MNHNS, CDR2 SASEGT. As DNA, the CDR3 is TGTGCCAGCAGACCCATCGGGGCGAACTCCTACAATGAGCAGTTCTTC. This gives the protein CASRPIGANSYNEQFF.

Ten or more counts support this clonotype. The V call is TRBV9, the J call TRBJ2-1; TRBD2 aligns across 13 bases. The V gene's germline CDR1 is SGDLS and CDR2 YYNGEE. Germline trimming cut 3 bases from V and 8 bases from J; bases unmatched to any gene: 5. This CDR3 spans 15 amino acids. The CDR3 region is CASSATSGRRYEQFF. DNA for the CDR3: TGTGCCAGCAGCGCGACTAGCGGGAGGAGATATGAGCAGTTCTTC.

This clonotype has at least ten counts. The V gene is TRBV5-1, the J gene TRBJ2-1; D is possibly TRBD2 (6 bases). V shed 4 bases and J shed 6 bases, with 11 bases lying between them. The CDR3 loop spans 13 amino acids. Germline V gene lookup returns CDR1 SGHRS and CDR2 YFSETQ. CDR3: CASSVQRVNEQFF. Written as DNA, the CDR3 is TGCGCCAGCAGCGTCCAGCGGGTCAATGAGCAGTTCTTC.

As regards this clonotype: One base away lies a much larger clone, so this may be a sequencing read error. The CDR3 coding sequence is TGTGCCAGTAGTCGATACGCGGCAAGGGACCCCTACAATGAGCAGTTCTTC. Its translation: CASSRYAARDPYNEQFF. This chain links TRBV19 with TRBJ2-1; D may be TRBD1 or TRBD2 (5 bases each). Per the germline V gene, CDR1 is LNHDA and CDR2 is SQIVND (reference sequence). The CDR3 runs 17 residues. Trimming cost V 5 bases and J 2 bases, with 19 bases left between them.

In this sample, this clonotype turned up many times. V gene TRBV20-1 combines with J gene TRBJ2-1, with D uncertain. This CDR3 has 14 residues. Germline V lookup: CDR1 DFQATT, CDR2 SNEGSKA (reference sequence). Trimming shortened V by 6 bases and J by 0 bases, and 12 bases separated the two germline ends. This CDR3 is CSARMRTSYNEQFF. Written as DNA, the CDR3 is TGCAGTGCCCGGATGCGTACCTCCTACAATGAGCAGTTCTTC.

This clonotype has a count of ten or more. The chain couples TRBV12-3 or TRBV12-4 to TRBJ2-7; 10 nucleotides line up with TRBD1. V shed 3 bases, J shed 5 bases, and the junction held 7 bases outside the gene matches. CDR3 length equals 15 residues. The CDR3 nucleotides read TGTGCCAGCAGTTTTGGGACAGGGGTAATGGACGAGCAGTACTTC. The encoded protein is CASSFGTGVMDEQYF.

This clonotype was seen many times. V and J are TRBV10-3 and TRBJ1-6, with 11 bases fitting TRBD1. The CDR3 loop spans 15 amino acids. Germline V gives CDR1 ENHRY, CDR2 SYGVKD. The junction had 5 bases not matched to a gene; V was cut back by 6 bases and J by 7 bases. Written as DNA, the CDR3 is TGTGCCATCAGGTGGACAGGGGGCGAAAATTCACCCCTCCACTTT. It yields the protein CAIRWTGGENSPLHF.

The chain has TRBV12-5 and TRBJ2-3; D perhaps matches TRBD2 (5 bases). Germline V lookup: CDR1 LGHNT, CDR2 FRNRAP. The V end was cut by 7 bases, the J end by 2 bases, with 19 bases between. The CDR3 contains 16 residues. As DNA, the CDR3 is TGTGCTAGTGCTGCCGTTTGGCTAGCTGACACAGATACGCAGTATTTT. Amino acids: CASAAVWLADTDTQYF.

The rearrangement links TRBV7-9 to TRBJ1-2, with TRBD1 matching over 7 bases. Looked up from germline, CDR1 is SEHNR and CDR2 is FQNEAQ (reference sequence). The CDR3 has 16 amino acids. With 2 bases clipped from V and 3 bases from J, the junction kept 9 bases outside the gene matches. DNA of the CDR3: TGTGCCAGCAGCTTAAGACAGGGCTCTATAGACTATGGCTACACCTTC. It codes for CASSLRQGSIDYGYTF.

This clonotype was detected only a few times. This chain joins TRBV5-5 and TRBJ2-2; D is undetermined. V gave up 0 bases and J gave up 5 bases, with 14 bases separating them. The CDR3 length is 16 residues. CDR1 and CDR2 (germline): SGHKS, YYEKEE (reference sequence). CDR3 sequence: CASSLGVRPVTGELFF. The CDR3 DNA is TGTGCCAGCAGCTTGGGCGTGAGGCCGGTGACCGGGGAGCTGTTTTTT.

About this clonotype: Being one base from a much bigger clone, this may be a read error. The rearrangement joins TRBV30 to TRBJ1-6; D is possibly TRBD1 (5 bases). This CDR3 comprises 16 residues. Germline loops: CDR1 GTSNPN, CDR2 SVGIG (reference sequence). This chain's CDR3 is CAWTHPGLWGNSHLHF. The CDR3 nucleotides are TGTGCCTGGACACACCCAGGGCTTTGGGGCAATTCACACCTCCACTTT.

The chain has TRBV6-2 or TRBV6-3 and TRBJ2-1; D may correspond to TRBD1 or TRBD2 (5 bases each). The length of the CDR3 is 14 residues. V was cut by 4 bases and J by 14 bases, with 21 bases left in between. CDR1 is MNHEY, CDR2 SVGEGT, per germline. The CDR3 protein is CASSSVGPLIRKFF. CDR3 bases: TGTGCCAGCAGTTCGGTGGGACCACTAATACGAAAGTTCTTC.